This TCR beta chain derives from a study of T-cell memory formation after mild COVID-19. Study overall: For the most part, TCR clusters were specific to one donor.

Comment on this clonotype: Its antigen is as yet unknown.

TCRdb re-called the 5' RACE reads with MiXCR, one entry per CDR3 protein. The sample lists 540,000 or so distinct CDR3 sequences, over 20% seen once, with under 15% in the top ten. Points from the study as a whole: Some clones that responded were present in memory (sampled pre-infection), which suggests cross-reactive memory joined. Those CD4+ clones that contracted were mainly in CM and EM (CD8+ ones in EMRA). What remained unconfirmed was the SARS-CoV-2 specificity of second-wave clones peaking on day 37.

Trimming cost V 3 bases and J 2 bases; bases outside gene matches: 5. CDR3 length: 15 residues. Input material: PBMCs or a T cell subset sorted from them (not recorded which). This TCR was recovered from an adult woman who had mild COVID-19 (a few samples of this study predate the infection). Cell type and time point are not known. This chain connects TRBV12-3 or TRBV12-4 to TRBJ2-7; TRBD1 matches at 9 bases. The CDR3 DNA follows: TGTGCCAGCAGTTTCACAGGGGGCTTAACCTACGAGCAGTACTTC. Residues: CASSFTGGLTYEQYF.